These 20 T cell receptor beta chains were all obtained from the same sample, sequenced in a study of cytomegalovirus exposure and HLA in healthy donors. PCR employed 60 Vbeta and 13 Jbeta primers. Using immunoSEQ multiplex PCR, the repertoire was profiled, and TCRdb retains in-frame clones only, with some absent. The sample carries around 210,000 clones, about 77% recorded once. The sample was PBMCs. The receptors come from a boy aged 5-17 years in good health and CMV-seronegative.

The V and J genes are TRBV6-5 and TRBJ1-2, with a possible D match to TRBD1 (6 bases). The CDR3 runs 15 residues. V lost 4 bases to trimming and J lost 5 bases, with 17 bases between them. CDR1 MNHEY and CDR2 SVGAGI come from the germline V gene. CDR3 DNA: TGTGCCAGCAGTTCCCCCAGGGGAGTTGGATATGGCTACACCTTC. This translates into CASSSPRGVGYGYTF.

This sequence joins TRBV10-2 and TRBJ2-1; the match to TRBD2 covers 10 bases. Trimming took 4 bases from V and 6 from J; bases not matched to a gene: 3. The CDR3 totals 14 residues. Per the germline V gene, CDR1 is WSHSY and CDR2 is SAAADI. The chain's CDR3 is CASSAGTSVNEQFF. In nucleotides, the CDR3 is TGCGCCAGCAGTGCCGGGACTAGCGTCAATGAGCAGTTCTTC.

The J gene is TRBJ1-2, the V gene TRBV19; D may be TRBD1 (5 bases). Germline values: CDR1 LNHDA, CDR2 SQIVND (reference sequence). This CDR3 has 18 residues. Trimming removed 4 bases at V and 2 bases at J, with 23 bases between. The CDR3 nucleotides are TGTGCCAGTAGTACCCTGGGGGGTCGGGTCAGTAACAACTATGGCTACACCTTC. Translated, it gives CASSTLGGRVSNNYGYTF.

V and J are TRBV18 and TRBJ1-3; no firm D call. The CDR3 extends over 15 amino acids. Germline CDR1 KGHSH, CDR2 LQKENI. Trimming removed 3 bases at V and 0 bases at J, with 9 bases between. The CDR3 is CASSPAAYSGNTIYF. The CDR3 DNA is TGTGCCAGCTCACCCGCGGCATACTCTGGAAACACCATATATTTT.

The CDR3 is CASSPSTGVFSNEQFF. The CDR3 coding sequence is TGTGCCAGCAGTCCCTCCACCGGAGTTTTTAGCAATGAGCAGTTCTTC. This rearrangement joins TRBV27 to TRBJ2-1, with D uncertain. The germline V and J ends were trimmed by 5 bases and 6 bases, with 20 bases remaining between them. The CDR3 sequence is 16 residues long. The germline gives CDR1 MNHEY, CDR2 SMNVEV (reference sequence).

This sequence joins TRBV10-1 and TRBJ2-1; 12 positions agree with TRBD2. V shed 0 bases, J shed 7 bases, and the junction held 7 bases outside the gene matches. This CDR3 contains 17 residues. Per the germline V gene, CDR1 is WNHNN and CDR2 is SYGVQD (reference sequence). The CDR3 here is CASSESSGLAGQNEQFF. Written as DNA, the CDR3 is TGCGCCAGCAGTGAGTCGTCGGGACTAGCGGGTCAAAATGAGCAGTTCTTC.

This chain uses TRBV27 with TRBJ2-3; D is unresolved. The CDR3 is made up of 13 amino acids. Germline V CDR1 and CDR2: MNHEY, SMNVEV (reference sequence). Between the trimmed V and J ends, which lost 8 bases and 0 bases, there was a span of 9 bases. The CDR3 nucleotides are TGTGCCAGCGGCCTTCACAGCACAGATACGCAGTATTTT. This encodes CASGLHSTDTQYF.

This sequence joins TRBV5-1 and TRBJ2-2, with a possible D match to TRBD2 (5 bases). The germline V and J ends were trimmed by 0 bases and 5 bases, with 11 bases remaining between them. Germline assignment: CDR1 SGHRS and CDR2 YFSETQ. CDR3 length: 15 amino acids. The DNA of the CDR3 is TGCGCCAGCAGCTTGGGGGTCAGCGGTACCGGGGAGCTGTTTTTT. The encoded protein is CASSLGVSGTGELFF. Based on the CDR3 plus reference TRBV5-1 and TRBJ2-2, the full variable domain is KAGVTQTPRYLIKTRGQQVTLSCSPISGHRSVSWYQQTPGQGLQFLFEYFSETQRNKGNFPGRFSGRQFSNSRSEMNVSTLELGDSALYLCASSLGVSGTGELFFGEGSRLTVL.

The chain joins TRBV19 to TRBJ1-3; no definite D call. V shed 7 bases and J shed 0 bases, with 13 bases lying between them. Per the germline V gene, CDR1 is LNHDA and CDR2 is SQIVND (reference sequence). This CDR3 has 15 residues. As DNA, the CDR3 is TGTGCCAGTACCCCCAGGTTTTACTCTGGAAACACCATATATTTT. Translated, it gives CASTPRFYSGNTIYF. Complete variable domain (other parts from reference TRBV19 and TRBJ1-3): DGGITQSPKYLFRKEGQNVTLSCEQNLNHDAMYWYRQDPGQGLRLIYYSQIVNDFQKGDIAEGYSVSREKKESFPLTVTSAQKNPTAFYLCASTPRFYSGNTIYFGEGSWLTVV.

This CDR3 is CASSLARDRGNYGYTF. Written as DNA, the CDR3 is TGCGCCAGCAGCTTGGCCCGGGACAGGGGTAACTATGGCTACACCTTC. The gene calls are TRBV5-1 and TRBJ1-2, with 10 bases lining up with TRBD1. CDR3 length: 16 amino acids. V lost 0 bases, J lost 1 base, and 3 bases stayed unmatched. CDR1 and CDR2 (germline): SGHRS, YFSETQ.

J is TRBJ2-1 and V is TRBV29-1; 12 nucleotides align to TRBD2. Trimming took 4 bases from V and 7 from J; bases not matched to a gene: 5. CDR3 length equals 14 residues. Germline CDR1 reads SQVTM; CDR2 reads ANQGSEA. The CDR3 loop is CSVGLAGGWNEQFF. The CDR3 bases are TGCAGCGTTGGTCTAGCGGGGGGGTGGAATGAGCAGTTCTTC.

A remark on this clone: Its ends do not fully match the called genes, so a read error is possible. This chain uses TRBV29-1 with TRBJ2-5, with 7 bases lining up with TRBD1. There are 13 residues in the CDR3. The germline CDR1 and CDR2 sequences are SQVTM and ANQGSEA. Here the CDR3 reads CSVEGQDQATQYF. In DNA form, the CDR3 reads TGCAGCGTCGAAGGACAGGACCAAGCGACCCAGTACTTC. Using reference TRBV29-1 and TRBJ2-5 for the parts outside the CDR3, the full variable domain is SAVISQKPSRDICQRGTSLTIQCQVDSQVTMMFWYRQQPGQSLTLIATANQGSEATYESGFVIDKFPISRPNLTFSTLTVSNMSPEDSSIYLCSVEGQDQATQYFGPGTRLLVL.

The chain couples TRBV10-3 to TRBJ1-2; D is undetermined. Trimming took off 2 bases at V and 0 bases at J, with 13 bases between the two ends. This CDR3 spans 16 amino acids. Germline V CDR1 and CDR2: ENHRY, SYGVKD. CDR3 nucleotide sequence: TGTGCCATCAGTGAGGTCGGACTCCAAGCTAACTATGGCTACACCTTC. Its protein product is CAISEVGLQANYGYTF.

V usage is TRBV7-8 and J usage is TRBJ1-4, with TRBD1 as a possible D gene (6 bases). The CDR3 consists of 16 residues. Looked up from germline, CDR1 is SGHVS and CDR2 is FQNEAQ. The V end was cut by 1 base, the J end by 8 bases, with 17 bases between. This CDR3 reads CASSLGFGGAREKLFF. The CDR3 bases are TGTGCCAGCAGCTTAGGGTTTGGGGGCGCGAGGGAAAAACTGTTTTTT. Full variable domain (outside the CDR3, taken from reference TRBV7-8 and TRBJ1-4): GAGVSQSPRYKVAKRGQDVALRCDPISGHVSLFWYQQALGQGPEFLTYFQNEAQLDKSGLPSDRFFAERPEGSVSTLKIQRTQQEDSAVYLCASSLGFGGAREKLFFGSGTQLSVL.

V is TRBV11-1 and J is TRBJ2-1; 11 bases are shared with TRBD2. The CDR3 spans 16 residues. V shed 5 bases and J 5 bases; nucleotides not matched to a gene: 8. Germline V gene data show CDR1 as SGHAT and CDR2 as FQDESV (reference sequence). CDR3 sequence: CASSPLAGGSDNEQFF. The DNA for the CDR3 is TGTGCCAGCAGCCCCTTAGCGGGGGGGTCCGACAATGAGCAGTTCTTC.

This CDR3 is CASSLRGTGKTGELFF. In DNA, the CDR3 is TGTGCCAGCAGCTTGAGGGGGACAGGGAAAACAGGGGAGCTGTTTTTT. This chain uses TRBV5-4 with TRBJ2-2, with 9 bases aligning to TRBD1. This CDR3 comprises 16 residues. Trimming removed 1 base from V and 8 bases from J; junction bases left unmatched: 9. Germline CDR1 SGHNT, CDR2 YYREEE (reference sequence).

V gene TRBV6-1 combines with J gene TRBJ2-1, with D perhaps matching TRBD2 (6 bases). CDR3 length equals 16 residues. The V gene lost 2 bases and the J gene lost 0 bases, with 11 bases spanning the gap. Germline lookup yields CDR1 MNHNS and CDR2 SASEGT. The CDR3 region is CASSELSGYSYNEQFF. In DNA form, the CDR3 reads TGTGCCAGCAGTGAACTCAGCGGGTACTCCTACAATGAGCAGTTCTTC.

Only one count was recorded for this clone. The CDR3: CASSTARDSQETQYF. Written as DNA, the CDR3 is TGTGCCAGCAGCACAGCCCGGGACAGCCAAGAGACCCAGTACTTC. The V call is TRBV5-4, the J call TRBJ2-5, with 7 bases that match TRBD1. The CDR3 length is 15 residues. Trimming cost V 4 bases and J 1 base; bases outside gene matches: 7. Looked up from germline, CDR1 is SGHNT and CDR2 is YYREEE (reference sequence). Combining the CDR3 with reference TRBV5-4 and TRBJ2-5 gives the whole variable domain ETGVTQSPTHLIKTRGQQVTLRCSSQSGHNTVSWYQQALGQGPQFIFQYYREEENGRGNFPPRFSGLQFPNYSSELNVNALELDDSALYLCASSTARDSQETQYFGPGTRLLVL.

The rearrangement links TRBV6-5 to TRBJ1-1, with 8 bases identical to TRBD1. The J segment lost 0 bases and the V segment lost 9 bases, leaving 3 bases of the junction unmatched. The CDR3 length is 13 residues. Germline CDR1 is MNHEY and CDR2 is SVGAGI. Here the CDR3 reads CASRTGMNTEAFF. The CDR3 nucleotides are TGTGCCAGTCGGACAGGGATGAACACTGAAGCTTTCTTT.

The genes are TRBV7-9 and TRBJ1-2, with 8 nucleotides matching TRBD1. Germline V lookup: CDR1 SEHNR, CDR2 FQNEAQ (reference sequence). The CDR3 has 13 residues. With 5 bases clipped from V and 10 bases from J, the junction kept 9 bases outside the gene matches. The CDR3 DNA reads TGTGCCAGCAGCGACCAGGGGGCACGGGACTACACCTTC. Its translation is CASSDQGARDYTF.